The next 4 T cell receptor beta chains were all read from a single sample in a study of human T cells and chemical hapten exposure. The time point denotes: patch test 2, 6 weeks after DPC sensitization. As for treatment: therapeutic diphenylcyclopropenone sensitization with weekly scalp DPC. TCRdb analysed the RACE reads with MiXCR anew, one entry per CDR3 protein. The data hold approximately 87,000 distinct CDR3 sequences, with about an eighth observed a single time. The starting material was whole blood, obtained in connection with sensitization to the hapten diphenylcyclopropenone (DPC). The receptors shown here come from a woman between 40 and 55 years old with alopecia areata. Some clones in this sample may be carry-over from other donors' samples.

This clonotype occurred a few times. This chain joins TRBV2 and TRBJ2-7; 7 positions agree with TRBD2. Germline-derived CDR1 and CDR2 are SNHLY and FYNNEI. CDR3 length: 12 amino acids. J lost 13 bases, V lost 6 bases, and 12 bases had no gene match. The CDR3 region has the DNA TGTGCCAGCAGGGCGGGCGGGAGATGGTTTTACTTC. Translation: CASRAGGRWFYF.

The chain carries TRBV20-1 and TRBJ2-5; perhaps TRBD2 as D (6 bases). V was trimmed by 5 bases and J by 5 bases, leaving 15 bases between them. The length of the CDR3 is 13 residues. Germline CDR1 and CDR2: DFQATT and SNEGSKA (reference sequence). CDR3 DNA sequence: TGCAGTGCTCCCGGTGGAGGGGAGGAGACCCAGTACTTC. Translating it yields CSAPGGGEETQYF.

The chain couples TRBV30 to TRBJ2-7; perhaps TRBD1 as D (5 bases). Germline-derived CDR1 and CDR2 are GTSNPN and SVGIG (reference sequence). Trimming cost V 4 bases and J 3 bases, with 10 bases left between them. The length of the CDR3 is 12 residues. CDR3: CAWTAGRYEQYF. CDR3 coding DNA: TGTGCCTGGACGGCAGGGCGCTACGAGCAGTACTTC.

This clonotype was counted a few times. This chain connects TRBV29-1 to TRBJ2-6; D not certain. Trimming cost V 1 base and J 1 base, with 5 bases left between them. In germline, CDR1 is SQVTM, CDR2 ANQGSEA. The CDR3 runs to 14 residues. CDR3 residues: CSVEAQSGANVLTF. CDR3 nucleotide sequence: TGCAGCGTTGAAGCCCAGTCTGGGGCCAACGTCCTGACTTTC.